This T cell receptor (beta chain) is from a study of T cell repertoires in cytomegalovirus infection. Across the whole study: Peptides in the study included HLA-C-restricted and HLA-B-restricted CMV epitopes. CMV infection plus the matching HLA type was flagged by public TCR beta signatures. Study-level findings and limits: The study found HLA-C-restricted CMV-specific TCR beta clonotypes dominating the ex vivo response.

TCRdb redid the calling of the reads with MiXCR, one entry per CDR3 protein. The table shows roughly 500,000 distinct CDR3 sequences, with more than 40% occurring only once. Notes on this clonotype: The antigen is undetermined.

The CDR3 loop spans 15 amino acids. V was shortened by 5 bases and J by 3 bases, with 13 bases between the two germline ends. The chain carries TRBV7-1 and TRBJ1-4, with D unresolved. TRBV7-1 carries the ORF label, with uncertain function. The sequence was obtained from a human donor in good health (CMV status not recorded). Some clones in this sample may be carry-over from other donors' samples. The sample was cultured PBMCs, taken from culture after CMV antigen stimulation. The CDR3 nucleotides are TGTGCCAGCAGCCCCCCGGGTAGGGCTAATGAAAAACTGTTTTTT. This gives the protein CASSPPGRANEKLFF.